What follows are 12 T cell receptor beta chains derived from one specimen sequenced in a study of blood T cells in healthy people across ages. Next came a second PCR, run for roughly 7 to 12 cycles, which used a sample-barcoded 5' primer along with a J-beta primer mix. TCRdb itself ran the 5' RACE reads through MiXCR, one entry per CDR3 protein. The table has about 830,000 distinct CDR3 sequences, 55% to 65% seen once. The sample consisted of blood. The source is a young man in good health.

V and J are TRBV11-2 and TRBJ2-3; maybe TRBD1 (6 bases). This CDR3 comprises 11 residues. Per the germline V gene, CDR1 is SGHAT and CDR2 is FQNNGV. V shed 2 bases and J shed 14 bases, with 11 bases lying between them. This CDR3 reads CASSLRNRVYF. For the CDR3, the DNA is TGTGCCAGCAGCTTACGTAACAGGGTGTATTTT. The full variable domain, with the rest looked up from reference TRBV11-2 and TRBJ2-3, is EAGVAQSPRYKIIEKRQSVAFWCNPISGHATLYWYQQILGQGPKLLIQFQNNGVVDDSQLPKDRFSAERLKGVDSTLKIQPAKLEDSAVYLCASSLRNRVYFGPGTRLTVL.

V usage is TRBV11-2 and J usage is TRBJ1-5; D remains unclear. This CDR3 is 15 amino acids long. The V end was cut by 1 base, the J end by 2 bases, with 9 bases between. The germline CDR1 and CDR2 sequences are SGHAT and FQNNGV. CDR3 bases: TGTGCCAGCAGCTTAGGTGGCCAGGGCAATCAGCCCCAGCATTTT. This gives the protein CASSLGGQGNQPQHF.

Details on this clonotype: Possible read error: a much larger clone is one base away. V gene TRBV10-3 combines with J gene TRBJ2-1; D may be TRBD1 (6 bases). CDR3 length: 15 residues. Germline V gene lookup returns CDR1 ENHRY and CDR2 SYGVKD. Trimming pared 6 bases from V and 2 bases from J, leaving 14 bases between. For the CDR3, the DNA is TGTGCCATCAGCAGCCGGGACAAGGCCTACAATGAGCAGTTCTTC. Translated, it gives CAISSRDKAYNEQFF.

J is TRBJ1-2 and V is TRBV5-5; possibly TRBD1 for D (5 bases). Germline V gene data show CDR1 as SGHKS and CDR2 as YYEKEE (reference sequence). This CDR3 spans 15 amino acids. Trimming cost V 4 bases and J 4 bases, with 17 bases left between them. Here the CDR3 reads CASSPLGQSSYGYTF. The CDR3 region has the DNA TGTGCCAGCAGCCCCCTGGGGCAGTCTAGCTATGGCTACACCTTC. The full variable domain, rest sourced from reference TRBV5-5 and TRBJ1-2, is DAGVTQSPTHLIKTRGQQVTLRCSPISGHKSVSWYQQVLGQGPQFIFQYYEKEERGRGNFPDRFSARQFPNYSSELNVNALLLGDSALYLCASSPLGQSSYGYTFGSGTRLTVV.

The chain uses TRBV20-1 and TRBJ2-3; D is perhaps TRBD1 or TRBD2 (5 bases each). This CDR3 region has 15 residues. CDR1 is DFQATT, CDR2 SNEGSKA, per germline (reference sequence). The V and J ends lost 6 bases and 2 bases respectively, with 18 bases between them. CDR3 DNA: TGCAGTGCGCACCCGGGACCCTTCGTCACAGATACGCAGTATTTT. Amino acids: CSAHPGPFVTDTQYF.

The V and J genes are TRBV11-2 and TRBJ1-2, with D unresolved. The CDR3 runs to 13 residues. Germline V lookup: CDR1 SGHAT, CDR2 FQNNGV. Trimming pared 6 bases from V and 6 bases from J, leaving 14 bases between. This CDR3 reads CASSWPQSNGYTF. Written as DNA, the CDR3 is TGTGCCAGCAGTTGGCCGCAATCAAATGGCTACACCTTC. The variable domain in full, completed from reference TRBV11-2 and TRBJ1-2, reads EAGVAQSPRYKIIEKRQSVAFWCNPISGHATLYWYQQILGQGPKLLIQFQNNGVVDDSQLPKDRFSAERLKGVDSTLKIQPAKLEDSAVYLCASSWPQSNGYTFGSGTRLTVV.

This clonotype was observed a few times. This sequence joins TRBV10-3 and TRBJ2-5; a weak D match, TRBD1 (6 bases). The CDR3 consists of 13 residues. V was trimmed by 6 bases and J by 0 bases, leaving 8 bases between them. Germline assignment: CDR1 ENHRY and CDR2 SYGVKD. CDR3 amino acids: CAIRDRDQETQYF. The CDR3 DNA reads TGTGCCATCAGGGACAGAGACCAAGAGACCCAGTACTTC.

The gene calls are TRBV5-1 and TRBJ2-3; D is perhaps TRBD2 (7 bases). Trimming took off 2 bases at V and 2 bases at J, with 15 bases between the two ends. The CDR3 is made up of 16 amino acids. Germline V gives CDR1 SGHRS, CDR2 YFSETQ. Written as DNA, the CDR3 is TGCGCCAGCAGCTTTGTAGGGGGAGGGCACACAGATACGCAGTATTTT. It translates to CASSFVGGGHTDTQYF. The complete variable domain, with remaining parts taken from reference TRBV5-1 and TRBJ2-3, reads KAGVTQTPRYLIKTRGQQVTLSCSPISGHRSVSWYQQTPGQGLQFLFEYFSETQRNKGNFPGRFSGRQFSNSRSEMNVSTLELGDSALYLCASSFVGGGHTDTQYFGPGTRLTVL.

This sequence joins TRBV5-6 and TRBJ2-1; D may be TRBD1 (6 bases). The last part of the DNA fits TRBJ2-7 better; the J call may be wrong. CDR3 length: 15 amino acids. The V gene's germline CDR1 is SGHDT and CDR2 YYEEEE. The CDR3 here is CASSLIGTPSDEQYF. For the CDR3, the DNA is TGTGCCAGCAGCCTGATCGGGACACCGTCCGACGAGCAGTACTTC.

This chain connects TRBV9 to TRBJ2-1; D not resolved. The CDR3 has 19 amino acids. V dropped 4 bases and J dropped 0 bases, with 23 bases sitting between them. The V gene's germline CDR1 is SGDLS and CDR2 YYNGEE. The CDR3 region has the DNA TGTGCCAGCAGCCTCAGAGAGGTGTTTTCCGGGCGCTCCTACAATGAGCAGTTCTTC. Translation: CASSLREVFSGRSYNEQFF.

The CDR3 DNA reads TGCAGTGCTCCGGGTGGGACAGATAAGTACGAGCAGTACTTC. This encodes CSAPGGTDKYEQYF. The V and J genes are TRBV20-1 and TRBJ2-5; 7 nucleotides match TRBD1. The J call may be incorrect, as the DNA end agrees better with TRBJ2-7. The CDR3 is 14 amino acids. Germline V gene data show CDR1 as DFQATT and CDR2 as SNEGSKA (reference sequence).

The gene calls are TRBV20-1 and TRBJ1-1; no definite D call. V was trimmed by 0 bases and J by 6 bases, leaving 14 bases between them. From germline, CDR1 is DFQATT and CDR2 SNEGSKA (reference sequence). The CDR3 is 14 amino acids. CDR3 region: CSARDVARYAEAFF. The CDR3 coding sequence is TGCAGTGCTAGAGACGTAGCGAGGTACGCTGAAGCTTTCTTT.